The 23 T cell receptor beta chains presented below share a single source sample, sequenced in a study of OX40 agonist ivuxolimab in advanced cancers. Generated by immunoSEQ multiplex PCR, the TCRdb table keeps only in-frame clones and is missing some. This sample has 65,000 to 100,000 clones, with roughly 87% found just once. The sequencing here drew on CD4+ or CD8+ T cells sorted from blood, taken in a trial of the OX40 agonist ivuxolimab. These receptors came from an adult with an advanced solid tumor such as melanoma, head and neck, liver or kidney cancer.

This clone appeared a single time. This rearrangement joins TRBV10-3 to TRBJ1-2; possible D gene TRBD1, 5 bases. Trimming cost V 11 bases and J 5 bases, with 18 bases left between them. The length of the CDR3 is 13 residues. Germline lookup yields CDR1 ENHRY and CDR2 SYGVKD. CDR3 sequence reads: CAYTPGSSYGYTF. For the CDR3, the DNA is TGTGCCTACACACCAGGGTCCTCGTATGGCTACACCTTC.

The CDR3 spells CASSLSGGLYNEQFF. The CDR3 DNA is TGTGCCAGCAGCTTATCCGGGGGGCTCTACAATGAGCAGTTCTTC. V usage is TRBV7-9 and J usage is TRBJ2-1, with D possibly matching TRBD2 (7 bases). Germline-derived CDR1 and CDR2 are SEHNR and FQNEAQ (reference sequence). The CDR3 runs to 15 residues. V was pared by 2 bases and J by 3 bases, with 11 bases between. Filled out from reference TRBV7-9 and TRBJ2-1, the complete variable domain reads DTGVSQNPRHKITKRGQNVTFRCDPISEHNRLYWYRQTLGQGPEFLTYFQNEAQLEKSRLLSDRFSAERPKGSFSTLEIQRTEQGDSAMYLCASSLSGGLYNEQFFGPGTRLTVL.

The V call is TRBV11-2, the J call TRBJ2-3, with a weak D call TRBD2 (5 bases). The CDR3 covers 14 residues. Trimming stripped 5 bases from V and 4 bases from J, with 13 bases between. CDR1 SGHAT and CDR2 FQNNGV come from the germline V gene. CDR3: CASSSPVSADTQYF. CDR3 coding DNA: TGTGCCAGCAGCAGCCCCGTTAGCGCAGATACGCAGTATTTT.

The chain uses TRBV25-1 and TRBJ1-2; tentative D call: TRBD1 (5 bases). The CDR3 sequence is 15 residues long. The germline V gene encodes CDR1 MGHDK and CDR2 SYGVNS. V shed 3 bases and J shed 5 bases, with 16 bases lying between them. The CDR3 reads CASSDPGAGTYGYTF. The CDR3 nucleotides read TGTGCCAGCAGTGACCCTGGGGCGGGGACGTATGGCTACACCTTC.

This rearrangement joins TRBV19 to TRBJ2-2; 7 positions match TRBD1. The CDR3 is 17 amino acids. The V and J ends lost 6 bases and 1 base, in that order; junction bases with no gene match: 11. From germline, CDR1 is LNHDA and CDR2 SQIVND (reference sequence). Here the CDR3 DNA reads TGTGCCAGTAGCCCGATCGTAGGGACAGTGAACACCGGGGAGCTGTTTTTT. Translated, it gives CASSPIVGTVNTGELFF.

CDR3 sequence reads: CATSTRGLNQPQHF. DNA for the CDR3: TGTGCCACCTCGACACGGGGGCTCAATCAGCCCCAGCATTTT. The rearrangement uses TRBV6-1 and TRBJ1-5, with D tentatively TRBD1 (6 bases). CDR3 length equals 14 residues. Germline CDR1 MNHNS, CDR2 SASEGT. V lost 10 bases and J 3 bases, leaving 16 bases between the germline ends.

As to this clone: Its ends do not fully match the called genes, so a read error is possible. Different DNA sequences within this sample yield the same CDR3. The rearrangement links TRBV5-1 to TRBJ1-6; D ambiguous. The CDR3 extends over 16 amino acids. Germline-derived CDR1 and CDR2 are SGHRS and YFSETQ. CDR3 sequence (DNA): TGCGCCAGCAGCTTGGTAGGAGGGCCGGTGAATTCACCCCTCCATTTT. Protein product: CASSLVGGPVNSPLHF.

The chain recombines TRBV30 with TRBJ1-1; 8 bases line up with TRBD1. J gave up 4 bases and V 0 bases, and 1 base lay outside the gene matches. The CDR3 contains 13 residues. Germline lookup yields CDR1 GTSNPN and CDR2 SVGIG (reference sequence). CDR3 sequence (DNA): TGTGCCTGGAGTGTCCAGGGGGCCACTGAAGCTTTCTTT. Protein: CAWSVQGATEAFF. Complete variable domain (other parts from reference TRBV30 and TRBJ1-1): SQTIHQWPATLVQPVGSPLSLECTVEGTSNPNLYWYRQAAGRGLQLLFYSVGIGQISSEVPQNLSASRPQDRQFILSSKKLLLSDSGFYLCAWSVQGATEAFFGQGTRLTVV.

The genes are TRBV7-2 and TRBJ1-6, with a tentative D call TRBD1 (6 bases). CDR1 and CDR2 (germline): SGHTA, FQGNSA. V was cut by 2 bases and J by 7 bases, with 9 bases left in between. The CDR3 contains 14 residues. CDR3 region: CASSLQGWNSPLHF. DNA of the CDR3: TGTGCCAGCAGCTTACAGGGGTGGAATTCACCCCTCCACTTT.

The V gene is TRBV28, the J gene TRBJ1-4; possible D gene TRBD1, 6 bases. The germline gives CDR1 MDHEN, CDR2 SYDVKM. The CDR3 runs 14 residues. V lost 7 bases and J lost 0, with 9 bases in between. This chain's CDR3 is CASTRGSTNEKLFF. The CDR3 nucleotides are TGTGCCAGCACCAGGGGATCAACTAATGAAAAACTGTTTTTT.

This rearrangement joins TRBV29-1 to TRBJ2-5, with 7 positions matching TRBD1. The V gene end was trimmed by 5 bases and the J gene end by 4 bases; junction bases not matched to a gene: 7. The germline CDR1 and CDR2 sequences are SQVTM and ANQGSEA. CDR3 length equals 13 residues. As DNA, the CDR3 is TGCAGCGTTTGGACAGGAACAAGAGAGACCCAGTACTTC. It codes for CSVWTGTRETQYF.

V is TRBV5-1 and J is TRBJ2-3, with 8 bases that match TRBD1. The trim removed 2 bases at V and 5 bases at J, leaving 4 bases unmatched. The CDR3 is 14 residues long. CDR1 and CDR2 from the germline V gene are SGHRS and YFSETQ. CDR3: CASSLGQGRDTQYF. The CDR3 DNA follows: TGCGCCAGCAGCTTAGGACAGGGTCGAGATACGCAGTATTTT.

This clone was seen a single time. This chain joins TRBV10-3 and TRBJ2-5, with 8 bases matching TRBD1. V lost 10 bases, J lost 2 bases, and 6 bases stayed unmatched. The CDR3 is 13 residues long. Germline lookup yields CDR1 ENHRY and CDR2 SYGVKD. Here the CDR3 DNA reads TGTGCCACAGGACAGGGAAGGCAAGAGACCCAGTACTTC. It is translated as CATGQGRQETQYF.

The chain has TRBV11-2 and TRBJ2-5; perhaps TRBD1 as D (6 bases). Trimming cost V 3 bases and J 3 bases, with 14 bases left between them. There are 15 residues in the CDR3. Germline V lookup: CDR1 SGHAT, CDR2 FQNNGV. The CDR3 DNA reads as TGTGCCAGCAGCTTCGGACAGCTGGGGGAAGAGACCCAGTACTTC. Translation gives CASSFGQLGEETQYF.

This chain joins TRBV5-1 and TRBJ2-1, with D perhaps TRBD2 (6 bases). The CDR3 contains 15 residues. CDR1 is SGHRS and CDR2 is YFSETQ in the germline V gene. Between the trimmed V and J ends, which lost 6 bases and 0 bases, there was a span of 13 bases. CDR3 sequence (DNA): TGCGCCAGCAATCTGGGGGGTGACTCCTACAATGAGCAGTTCTTC. Residues: CASNLGGDSYNEQFF.

This clone was detected once. The chain has TRBV30 and TRBJ2-7, with D possibly matching TRBD1 (5 bases). There are 12 residues in the CDR3. Trimming took 0 bases from V and 3 from J, leaving 6 bases between them. The germline CDR1 and CDR2 sequences are GTSNPN and SVGIG (reference sequence). CDR3 bases: TGTGCCTGGAGTGTCCAGGGCTACGAGCAGTACTTC. This codes for CAWSVQGYEQYF.

This clone has just a few counts. Different DNA sequences within this sample yield the same CDR3. The DNA of the CDR3 is TGTGCCAGCAGCGTAGGAAGCACAGATACGCAGTATTTT. Translation gives CASSVGSTDTQYF. The chain combines TRBV9 with TRBJ2-3; D gene uncertain. The CDR3 has 13 residues. The V end lost 0 bases, the J end lost 0 bases, and 2 bases lay between the germline ends. Germline V gene sequence: CDR1 SGDLS, CDR2 YYNGEE.

DNA of the CDR3: TGTGCCAGTAGCAGGGGTCTCGCCTACGAGCAGTACTTC. It specifies CASSRGLAYEQYF. V gene TRBV19 combines with J gene TRBJ2-5, with D possibly matching TRBD1 (6 bases). The assigned J gene may be wrong: the sequence end matches TRBJ2-7 better. CDR3 length: 13 amino acids. Germline V gene sequence: CDR1 LNHDA, CDR2 SQIVND (reference sequence).

V and J are TRBV7-9 and TRBJ1-1; D is unresolved. Per the germline V gene, CDR1 is SEHNR and CDR2 is FQNEAQ (reference sequence). V lost 5 bases to trimming and J lost 6 bases, with 16 bases between them. This CDR3 region has 14 residues. CDR3 DNA: TGTGCCAGCAGCCTACCGGTCAGTTCGTCTGAAGCTTTCTTT. The encoded protein is CASSLPVSSSEAFF.

The DNA for the CDR3 is TGTGCCAGCAGTGAGACACAGGGGGCTAATTCACCCCTCCACTTT. Translating gives CASSETQGANSPLHF. This chain links TRBV25-1 with TRBJ1-6, with TRBD1 matching over 9 bases. The CDR3 is made up of 15 amino acids. Germline V gene sequence: CDR1 MGHDK, CDR2 SYGVNS. Losses at the gene ends were 3 bases for V and 6 bases for J; bases not matched to a gene: 3.

The chain couples TRBV9 to TRBJ2-5; 8 bases are a match to TRBD1. With V trimmed by 3 bases and J by 4 bases, 11 bases remained unmatched. Germline-derived CDR1 and CDR2 are SGDLS and YYNGEE. The CDR3 length is 16 residues. CDR3: CASSAGRTGKAETQYF. CDR3 DNA: TGTGCCAGCAGCGCGGGTAGGACAGGGAAGGCAGAGACCCAGTACTTC.

The V gene is TRBV10-3, the J gene TRBJ1-2; no definite D call. The CDR3 is 12 amino acids. Trimming cost V 10 bases and J 1 base, with 10 bases left between them. Germline CDR1 and CDR2: ENHRY and SYGVKD. The DNA for the CDR3 is TGTGCCACCAGCGGGGATAACTATGGCTACACCTTC. The encoded protein is CATSGDNYGYTF.

This clone was counted between two and nine times. The chain uses TRBV7-8 and TRBJ1-1, with D maybe TRBD1 (5 bases). This CDR3 spans 13 amino acids. Germline values: CDR1 SGHVS, CDR2 FQNEAQ. Deletions cut 8 bases from V and 1 base from J, with 11 bases between. The DNA of the CDR3 is TGTGCCAGCCAGTGGGGGGGGAACACTGAAGCTTTCTTT. Its protein product is CASQWGGNTEAFF.